The 24 T cell receptor beta chains given below trace back to one sample, sequenced in a study of blood T cell repertoires in COVID-19. Libraries were prepared by immunoSEQ multiplex PCR; TCRdb keeps only in-frame clonotypes and omits some of them. This sample has 210,000 or so clones, with approximately 81% found just once. The sequenced material came from peripheral blood. The receptors were sampled from a woman over 75 with acute or convalescent COVID-19.

The J gene is TRBJ1-1, the V gene TRBV5-1, with 7 bases identical to TRBD1. This CDR3 region has 16 residues. Per germline, CDR1 SGHRS and CDR2 YFSETQ. Germline trimming cut 4 bases from V and 2 bases from J; bases unmatched to any gene: 11. The CDR3 protein is CASSSDRALPNTEAFF. CDR3 DNA sequence: TGCGCCAGCAGCAGCGACAGGGCACTTCCAAACACTGAAGCTTTCTTT.

This chain links TRBV2 with TRBJ2-5, with 10 bases lining up with TRBD2. The germline V gene encodes CDR1 SNHLY and CDR2 FYNNEI. J gave up 4 bases and V 3 bases, and 5 bases lay outside the gene matches. The CDR3 covers 15 residues. CDR3 protein: CASSDQRGGGETQYF. CDR3 bases: TGTGCCAGCAGTGACCAGCGGGGGGGTGGAGAGACCCAGTACTTC.

This sequence joins TRBV5-4 and TRBJ2-5; 15 bases align to TRBD2. There are 16 residues in the CDR3. Trimming removed 4 bases from V and 7 bases from J; junction bases left unmatched: 8. Germline V lookup: CDR1 SGHNT, CDR2 YYREEE (reference sequence). The CDR3 here is CASSPRTSGGVGTQYF. The CDR3 DNA sequence: TGTGCCAGCAGCCCCCGGACTAGCGGGGGGGTCGGGACCCAGTACTTC.

This chain joins TRBV7-9 and TRBJ2-6; D remains ambiguous. The CDR3 runs to 13 residues. Germline V gene sequence: CDR1 SEHNR, CDR2 FQNEAQ (reference sequence). Trimming removed 7 bases at V and 0 bases at J, with 4 bases between. CDR3 nucleotides: TGTGCCAGCACCCACTCTGGGGCCAACGTCCTGACTTTC. Translation: CASTHSGANVLTF.

This clone was picked up one time. This chain links TRBV18 with TRBJ2-3; 8 bases agree with TRBD1. The junction had 11 bases not matched to a gene; V was cut back by 0 bases and J by 3 bases. CDR3 size: 18 residues. Germline lookup yields CDR1 KGHSH and CDR2 LQKENI. For the CDR3, the DNA is TGTGCCAGCTCACCACCAGAGACTGGACAGGGATGGACAGATACGCAGTATTTT. Translated: CASSPPETGQGWTDTQYF.

This chain links TRBV7-8 with TRBJ2-3; 7 bases line up with TRBD2. The trim removed 8 bases at V and 11 bases at J, leaving 13 bases unmatched. Germline CDR1 reads SGHVS; CDR2 reads FQNEAQ. There are 13 residues in the CDR3. Here the CDR3 DNA reads TGTGCCAGCGGACTACCCGGGGGGTGGGGGCAGTATTTT. Translation: CASGLPGGWGQYF.

The V call is TRBV5-4, the J call TRBJ1-1; possibly TRBD1 for D (6 bases). This CDR3 comprises 15 residues. The germline CDR1 and CDR2 sequences are SGHNT and YYREEE (reference sequence). V shed 4 bases and J shed 3 bases, with 16 bases lying between them. The CDR3 sequence is CASSPLGGRYTEAFF. The CDR3 nucleotides read TGTGCCAGCAGCCCGCTAGGGGGAAGGTACACTGAAGCTTTCTTT.

The chain combines TRBV10-3 with TRBJ1-1; D is unclear. The germline V and J ends were trimmed by 4 bases and 2 bases, with 17 bases remaining between them. The CDR3 is made up of 16 amino acids. Germline values: CDR1 ENHRY, CDR2 SYGVKD. The CDR3 sequence is CAISGKESAVNTEAFF. CDR3 in DNA: TGTGCCATCAGTGGGAAGGAATCGGCGGTAAACACTGAAGCTTTCTTT.

The V gene is TRBV7-8, the J gene TRBJ2-3; 14 positions agree with TRBD2. Looked up from germline, CDR1 is SGHVS and CDR2 is FQNEAQ. The CDR3 extends over 16 amino acids. Losses at the gene ends were 4 bases for V and 6 bases for J; bases not matched to a gene: 6. The CDR3 bases are TGTGCCAGCAGCTGGAGACTAGCGGGGGGGGTGGATACGCAGTATTTT. As protein: CASSWRLAGGVDTQYF.

V is TRBV24-1 and J is TRBJ2-3; possible D gene TRBD2, 6 bases. V was pared by 4 bases and J by 7 bases, with 23 bases between. CDR1 KGHDR and CDR2 SFDVKD come from the germline V gene. This CDR3 has 17 residues. In nucleotides, the CDR3 is TGTGCCACCAGTGACCCGGACTGGCGGGGAGTATATAATACGCAGTATTTT. Protein sequence: CATSDPDWRGVYNTQYF.

J is TRBJ1-4 and V is TRBV4-3; D is uncertain. This CDR3 comprises 13 residues. Trimming shortened V by 0 bases and J by 8 bases, and 7 bases separated the two germline ends. The germline gives CDR1 LGHNA, CDR2 YSLEER. The DNA of the CDR3 is TGCGCCAGCAGCCAAGATTTACGGGAAAAACTGTTTTTT. Amino acids: CASSQDLREKLFF.

CDR3 sequence (DNA): TGTGCCAGCAGTTTCTGGGGGGGATCAGGGTCCTTGGTCACTGAAGCTTTCTTT. As protein: CASSFWGGSGSLVTEAFF. The rearrangement joins TRBV27 to TRBJ1-1; D is possibly TRBD1 (5 bases). Trimming pared 3 bases from V and 4 bases from J, leaving 24 bases between. The CDR3 length is 18 residues. Germline values: CDR1 MNHEY, CDR2 SMNVEV (reference sequence).

This chain uses TRBV19 with TRBJ2-1, with D perhaps matching TRBD1 (6 bases). CDR3 length: 15 amino acids. V lost 0 bases and J 4 bases, leaving 10 bases between the germline ends. The germline gives CDR1 LNHDA, CDR2 SQIVND (reference sequence). This CDR3 reads CASSIDRGLYNEQFF. The DNA of the CDR3 is TGTGCCAGTAGTATAGACAGGGGTCTTTACAATGAGCAGTTCTTC. Complete variable domain (other parts from reference TRBV19 and TRBJ2-1): DGGITQSPKYLFRKEGQNVTLSCEQNLNHDAMYWYRQDPGQGLRLIYYSQIVNDFQKGDIAEGYSVSREKKESFPLTVTSAQKNPTAFYLCASSIDRGLYNEQFFGPGTRLTVL.

A single count supports this clone. V is TRBV19 and J is TRBJ1-4; TRBD1 aligns across 8 bases. V gave up 10 bases and J gave up 14 bases; unmatched junction bases: 15. The CDR3 contains 13 residues. Germline V gene lookup returns CDR1 LNHDA and CDR2 SQIVND (reference sequence). CDR3 nucleotides: TGTGCCACCGCTCCAGGACAGGGAAGAATGCTGTTTTTT. It specifies CATAPGQGRMLFF.

The chain employs TRBV5-4 and TRBJ2-7, with 11 bases lining up with TRBD1. CDR1 is SGHNT, CDR2 YYREEE, per germline (reference sequence). The CDR3 loop spans 17 amino acids. Trimming removed 3 bases from V and 1 base from J; junction bases left unmatched: 9. CDR3 sequence (DNA): TGTGCCAGCAGCTCGCCCTCGGGACAGGGGGGATCCTACGAGCAGTACTTC. As protein: CASSSPSGQGGSYEQYF.

The rearrangement uses TRBV19 and TRBJ2-7; unclear D gene. From germline, CDR1 is LNHDA and CDR2 SQIVND (reference sequence). The CDR3 extends over 12 amino acids. V was shortened by 4 bases and J by 6 bases, with 10 bases between the two germline ends. CDR3: CASSNAPGEQYF. CDR3 in DNA: TGTGCCAGTAGTAATGCCCCGGGCGAGCAGTACTTC.

The chain has TRBV5-1 and TRBJ1-4, with D hard to call. This CDR3 spans 15 amino acids. Trimming pared 4 bases from V and 7 bases from J, leaving 17 bases between. Germline V gives CDR1 SGHRS, CDR2 YFSETQ. This CDR3 reads CASSVASSEGEKLFF. CDR3 DNA: TGCGCCAGCAGCGTAGCCTCGTCCGAGGGTGAAAAACTGTTTTTT.

The chain carries TRBV28 and TRBJ2-3; D is unresolved. The CDR3 runs to 15 residues. Germline V gives CDR1 MDHEN, CDR2 SYDVKM. Trimming cost V 1 base and J 5 bases, with 13 bases left between them. The CDR3 region has the DNA TGTGCCAGCAGTTTATCTACGACTTTTGGAGATACGCAGTATTTT. It specifies CASSLSTTFGDTQYF.

The V and J genes are TRBV9 and TRBJ2-5; the match to TRBD2 covers 8 bases. Germline trimming cut 4 bases from V and 5 bases from J; bases unmatched to any gene: 10. CDR3 length: 15 residues. The germline V gene has CDR1 SGDLS and CDR2 YYNGEE. The CDR3 coding sequence is TGTGCCAGCAGCCCTTTGGGCGGGAGGCGGGAGACCCAGTACTTC. Translated, it gives CASSPLGGRRETQYF.

The rearrangement joins TRBV28 to TRBJ1-2; D is perhaps TRBD1 (6 bases). The CDR3 is 14 residues long. With 5 bases removed from V and 8 bases from J, the gap between germline ends came to 18 bases. Germline loops: CDR1 MDHEN, CDR2 SYDVKM. The CDR3 sequence is CASSIEGQRGGYTF. The DNA for the CDR3 is TGTGCCAGCAGTATCGAAGGACAGAGGGGCGGCTACACCTTC.

In its sample, this clone was seen a few times. CDR3 coding DNA: TGCGCCAGCAGCTCCAGGACAGGGGGCATTAGCTATGGCTACACCTTC. Its translation: CASSSRTGGISYGYTF. J is TRBJ1-2 and V is TRBV5-1; 11 bases align to TRBD1. V shed 3 bases, J shed 4 bases, and the junction held 8 bases outside the gene matches. Germline CDR1 is SGHRS and CDR2 is YFSETQ. The CDR3 runs 16 residues.

The chain couples TRBV12-5 to TRBJ2-5, with TRBD1 identical over 11 bases. After removal of 4 bases from V and 4 bases from J, the junction contained 5 bases not matched to a gene. This CDR3 contains 15 residues. From germline, CDR1 is LGHNT and CDR2 FRNRAP. The CDR3 protein is CASGSGTGGGETQYF. For the CDR3, the DNA is TGTGCTAGTGGTTCTGGGACAGGGGGAGGAGAGACCCAGTACTTC.

The chain carries TRBV27 and TRBJ2-1; perhaps TRBD1 as D (5 bases). From germline, CDR1 is MNHEY and CDR2 SMNVEV (reference sequence). Trimming took 5 bases from V and 7 from J, leaving 15 bases between them. The CDR3 has 14 residues. The CDR3 sequence is CASSQRNRWNEQFF. CDR3 DNA sequence: TGTGCCAGCAGTCAAAGGAACAGGTGGAATGAGCAGTTCTTC.

The rearrangement uses TRBV9 and TRBJ2-3, with TRBD2 matching over 10 bases. The V gene's germline CDR1 is SGDLS and CDR2 YYNGEE. Germline trimming cut 2 bases from V and 2 bases from J; bases unmatched to any gene: 5. The CDR3 is 16 amino acids. CDR3 nucleotides: TGTGCCAGCAGCGTCAAACTAGCGGGGTCCACAGATACGCAGTATTTT. It codes for CASSVKLAGSTDTQYF.